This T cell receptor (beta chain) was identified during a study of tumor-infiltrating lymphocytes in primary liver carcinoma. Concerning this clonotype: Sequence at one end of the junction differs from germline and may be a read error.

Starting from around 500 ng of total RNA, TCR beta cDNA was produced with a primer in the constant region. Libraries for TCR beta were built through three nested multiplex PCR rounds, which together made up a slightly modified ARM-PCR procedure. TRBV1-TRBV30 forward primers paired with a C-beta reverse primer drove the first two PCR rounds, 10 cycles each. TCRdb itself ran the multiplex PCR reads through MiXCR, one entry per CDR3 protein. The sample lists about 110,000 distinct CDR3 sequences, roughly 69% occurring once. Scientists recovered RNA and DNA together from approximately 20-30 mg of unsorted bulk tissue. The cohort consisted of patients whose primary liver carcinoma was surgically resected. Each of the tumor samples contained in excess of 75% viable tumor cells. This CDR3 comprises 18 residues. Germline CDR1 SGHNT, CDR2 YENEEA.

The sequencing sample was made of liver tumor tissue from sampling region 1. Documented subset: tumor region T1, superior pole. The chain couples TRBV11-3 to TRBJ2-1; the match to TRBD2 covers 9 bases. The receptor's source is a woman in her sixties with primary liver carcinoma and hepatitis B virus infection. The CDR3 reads CASSLGQGGRVSYNERFF. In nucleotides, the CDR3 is TGTGCCAGCAGCTTAGGTCAAGGCGGGAGGGTCAGCTACAATGAGCGGTTCTTC.